The clone carrying this T cell receptor beta chain was seen a few times. The antigen remains unidentified. TCRdb's table, derived via immunoSEQ multiplex PCR, lists solely in-frame clones and lacks some. The data show 40,000 to 55,000 clones, about 86% seen once. Control samples were healthy donors' buffy coats. This CDR3 spans 15 amino acids. V shed 4 bases and J 3 bases; nucleotides not matched to a gene: 8. Germline V gene sequence: CDR1 SGHRS, CDR2 YFSETQ. This sample is part of a study of STAT5B mutations in CD4+ large granular lymphocyte leukemia. Overall study results and limits: 8/27 top patient clones versus 2/35 control clones were TRBV06-family. Main leukemic clonotypes were patient-specific, but roughly 23% appeared at low frequency elsewhere.

This clonotype was obtained from a human donor in good health. The sequenced material came from CD4+ T cells from blood buffy coats. This sequence joins TRBV5-1 and TRBJ2-3; 7 bases match TRBD1. The CDR3 here is CASSVTGSETDTQYF. The CDR3 DNA is TGCGCCAGCAGCGTGACAGGGTCGGAGACAGATACGCAGTATTTT.